A selection of T cell receptor beta chains follows, all from one sample in a study of T cell repertoires in cytomegalovirus infection. TCRdb ran MiXCR on the reads and lists one entry per CDR3 protein. The top ten clones hold about an eighth of a sample with some 900,000 distinct CDR3 sequences, roughly 33% of them seen once. Their antigens remain unidentified. The sample here was cultured CD8+ T cells from PBMCs, taken from culture after CMV antigen stimulation. These receptors were taken from a human donor in good health (CMV status not recorded). Some clones in this sample may be carry-over from other donors' samples. Each CDR3 is given with its conserved first and last residue. Fields, in order: clone size, J gene, D gene, V gene, CDR3 DNA, CDR3 protein. The D gene is left open where the match is weak. The size entry is marked missing in some rows and otherwise reads once, few, many or a size class.

-,TRBJ2-2,-,TRBV5-4,TGTGCCAGCGGCGGGTTTCTTAGCCCCACCGGGGAGCTGTTTTTT,CASGGFLSPTGELFF
once,TRBJ1-1,TRBD1,TRBV5-1,TGCGCCAGCAACCAAACAGGGGGCGGGACTGAAGCTTTCTTT,CASNQTGGGTEAFF
once,TRBJ1-4,TRBD1,TRBV6-5,TGTGCCAGCAGTGACAGGGAGGCAACTAATGAAAAACTGTTTTTT,CASSDREATNEKLFF
-,TRBJ1-4,-,TRBV19,TGTGCCAGTTCGTCGCTGGAAAAACTGTTTTTT,CASSSLEKLFF
many,TRBJ2-5,TRBD2,TRBV7-2,TGTGCCAGCAGCTTAGGGCCCCCCTTTAGCGGGGGTGCTGATTGGACCCAGTACTTC,CASSLGPPFSGGADWTQYF
-,TRBJ1-5,-,TRBV19,TGTGCCAGTAGTCGCAGGATTAATCAGCCCCAGCATTTT,CASSRRINQPQHF
many,TRBJ2-2,-,TRBV7-6,TGTGCCAGCAGCCCACAGTTTTTCAGGAGGGAAGGGTTCACCGGGGAGCTGTTTTTT,CASSPQFFRREGFTGELFF
-,TRBJ2-6,-,TRBV9,TGTGCCAGCAGCCCCAAGAGTTCTGGGGCCAACGTCCTGACTTTC,CASSPKSSGANVLTF
-,TRBJ2-1,-,TRBV4-1,TGCGCCAGCAGCCAATTAGCCGGGGATTACAATGAGCAGTTCTTC,CASSQLAGDYNEQFF
-,TRBJ1-2,-,TRBV14,TGTGCCAGCAGCCAAGGGACCATTACTAACTATGGCTACACCTTC,CASSQGTITNYGYTF
-,TRBJ2-1,TRBD2,TRBV4-1,TGCGCCAGCAGCCAAGATGAACTAGCGGGGGTTTACAATGAGCAGTTCTTC,CASSQDELAGVYNEQFF
-,TRBJ2-1,-,TRBV27,TGTGCCAGCAGTCACAGGACGGTCGAGTTCTTC,CASSHRTVEFF
-,TRBJ1-2,-,TRBV12-3/TRBV12-4,TGTGCCAGCAGTCCATGGGGACCGACTGGCTATGGCTACACCTTC,CASSPWGPTGYGYTF
few,TRBJ2-1,TRBD2,TRBV7-6,TGTGCCAGCAGCTCCCATAGCGGGGGTCAATCCTACAATGAGCAGTTCTTC,CASSSHSGGQSYNEQFF
-,TRBJ2-3,-,TRBV6-1,TGTGCCAGCAGTGATTCCGGACTTAGCACAGATACGCAGTATTTT,CASSDSGLSTDTQYF
-,TRBJ1-2,TRBD1,TRBV6-2/TRBV6-3,TGTGCCAGCAGTTACCAACCTCGGGACAGGGGGAATGGCTACACCTTC,CASSYQPRDRGNGYTF
-,TRBJ2-1,-,TRBV10-3,TGTGCCATCAGTGAGTCCGGGAAGTGGGTCGAGCAGTTCTTC,CAISESGKWVEQFF
-,TRBJ2-7,-,TRBV7-8,TGTGCCAGCAGCTTATCATCAGGGATTTCCTACGAGCAGTACTTC,CASSLSSGISYEQYF
few,TRBJ1-2,-,TRBV7-4,TGTGCCAGCAGCTCCCCGCGCCTTAACTATGGCTACACCTTC,CASSSPRLNYGYTF
few,TRBJ2-7,-,TRBV4-1,TGCGCCAGCAGCCCACCAAGTGTCCCCTACGAGCAGTACTTC,CASSPPSVPYEQYF
-,TRBJ1-2,TRBD1,TRBV7-8,TGTGCCAGCAGCGAAGGGACAGCCCATTATGGCTACACCTTC,CASSEGTAHYGYTF
few,TRBJ2-3,TRBD2,TRBV28,TGTGCCAGCAGTCCCCTCGGGGGGGGAATGGGGACAGATACGCAGTATTTT,CASSPLGGGMGTDTQYF
-,TRBJ2-1,TRBD2,TRBV19,TGTGCCAGTAAGGAGGGGACTAGCGGAGGGAATGAGCAGTTCTTC,CASKEGTSGGNEQFF
-,TRBJ2-6,TRBD1,TRBV7-9,TGTGCCAGCAGCTTAGTGGGACAGGGGTATGGGGCCAACGTCCTGACTTTC,CASSLVGQGYGANVLTF
-,TRBJ2-5,TRBD1,TRBV29-1,TGCAGCGTTGAATCTCAGGGGCGACAGGGCCCGTCATTAGAGACCCAGTACTTC,CSVESQGRQGPSLETQYF
-,TRBJ2-2,TRBD1,TRBV12-3/TRBV12-4,TGTGCCAGCCTAACAACAGGGGACAGGGAGCTGTTTTTT,CASLTTGDRELFF
few,TRBJ2-1,TRBD2,TRBV4-3,TGCGCCAGCAGCCAAGAATCTAGCGGAGTCTACAATGAGCAGTTCTTC,CASSQESSGVYNEQFF
few,TRBJ1-4,-,TRBV7-4,TGTGCCAGCAGCCGACAGGTCGGGGGAGGTAATGAAAAACTGTTTTTT,CASSRQVGGGNEKLFF
-,TRBJ1-2,TRBD1,TRBV27,TGTGCCAGCAGTTTACCCGACAGGGACTATGGCTACACCTTT,CASSLPDRDYGYTF
-,TRBJ1-1,-,TRBV19,TGTGCCAGTAGTATCTCGGATGTGACTGAAGCTTTCTTT,CASSISDVTEAFF
-,TRBJ1-1,-,TRBV4-3,TGCGCCAGCAGCCAAGGCATGGGGGACACTGAAGCTTTCTTT,CASSQGMGDTEAFF
few,TRBJ2-2,-,TRBV28,TGTGCCAGCAGTTTTGCGGAGGCCGGGGAGCTGTTTTTT,CASSFAEAGELFF
few,TRBJ2-1,-,TRBV7-9,TGTGCCAGCAGCTTAATACGGACCGGGGTGGGAGCAGGGCAGTTCTTC,CASSLIRTGVGAGQFF
few,TRBJ2-7,-,TRBV6-5,TGTGCCAGCAGTAGCGGGGACAGCGCCTACGAGCAGTACTTC,CASSSGDSAYEQYF
-,TRBJ2-3,TRBD2,TRBV4-1,TGCGCCAGCAGCCATGGCCCCAGGACTAGATCAGATACGCAGTATTTT,CASSHGPRTRSDTQYF
few,TRBJ1-5,-,TRBV28,TGTGCCAGCACCCGGGACGTAGATAGCAATCAGCCCCAGCATTTT,CASTRDVDSNQPQHF
-,TRBJ2-1,TRBD2,TRBV4-1,TGCGCCAGCAACTGGGGGGGGGACTACAATGAGCAGTTCTTC,CASNWGGDYNEQFF
many,TRBJ2-1,TRBD1,TRBV6-1,TGTGCCAGCAGTGGATCGGGACAGTACAATGAGCAGTTCTTC,CASSGSGQYNEQFF
many,TRBJ2-3,-,TRBV12-3/TRBV12-4,TGTGCCAGCAGTTTAACGGCTAGCACAGATACGCAGTATTTT,CASSLTASTDTQYF
-,TRBJ2-7,-,TRBV6-6,TGTGCCAGCAGCTCGACAGACCCCTACGAGCAGTACTTC,CASSSTDPYEQYF
many,TRBJ1-1,-,TRBV7-2,TGTGCCAGCAGCTTAGAGGGTGGGTGGCCTGAAGCTTTCTTT,CASSLEGGWPEAFF
few,TRBJ2-1,-,TRBV4-2,TGTGCCAGCAGCCAAGATCCCCTAGATGATGAGCAGTTCTTC,CASSQDPLDDEQFF
many,TRBJ1-3,-,TRBV7-6,TGTGCCAGCAGCCCCCGGACAGCTTCCTCTGGAAACACCATATATTTT,CASSPRTASSGNTIYF